Listed here are 18 T cell receptor beta chains from one sample, sequenced in a study of response to subunit inactivated influenza vaccine. TCRdb analysed the RT-PCR reads with MiXCR anew, one entry per CDR3 protein. This table holds fewer than 600,000 distinct CDR3 sequences, approximately 7.8% found once. The source material was PBMCs from blood, sampled around 25 months after vaccination. The receptors were gathered from a man between 50 and 70 years old who received an inactivated influenza vaccine.

The V call is TRBV28, the J call TRBJ2-6; 8 bases align to TRBD1. CDR1 MDHEN and CDR2 SYDVKM come from the germline V gene. The CDR3 consists of 17 residues. J lost 2 bases, V lost 6 bases, and 9 bases had no gene match. The chain's CDR3 is CASSPGTGVTGANVLTF. The CDR3 coding sequence is TGTGCCAGCAGCCCCGGGACAGGTGTGACTGGGGCCAACGTCCTGACTTTC.

This clonotype was found many times. This sequence joins TRBV25-1 and TRBJ1-1, with a tentative D call TRBD1 (5 bases). The CDR3 extends over 13 amino acids. V was trimmed by 6 bases and J by 1 base, leaving 9 bases between them. Germline CDR1 and CDR2: MGHDK and SYGVNS. The CDR3 DNA sequence: TGTGCCAGCAGCCCGGGGACGAACACTGAAGCTTTCTTT. Its translation is CASSPGTNTEAFF.

This clonotype was observed many times. The chain is built from TRBV7-2 and TRBJ2-7; 7 bases map to TRBD1. Trimming took 5 bases from V and 0 from J; bases not matched to a gene: 7. Germline V lookup: CDR1 SGHTA, CDR2 FQGNSA. The CDR3 totals 15 residues. This chain's CDR3 is CASSVQGQNSYEQYF. The CDR3 nucleotides are TGTGCCAGCAGCGTCCAGGGACAGAACTCCTACGAGCAGTACTTC.

The CDR3 is CASSSDGLYNSPLHF. CDR3 DNA: TGTGCCAGCAGTTCCGACGGACTCTATAATTCACCCCTCCACTTT. The J gene is TRBJ1-6, the V gene TRBV6-5; D ambiguous. Trimming pared 4 bases from V and 3 bases from J, leaving 10 bases between. The CDR3 loop spans 15 amino acids. CDR1 MNHEY and CDR2 SVGAGI come from the germline V gene.

This clonotype was seen a handful of times. V gene TRBV25-1 combines with J gene TRBJ2-7; D possibly matches TRBD1 or TRBD2 (5 bases each). The germline V gene has CDR1 MGHDK and CDR2 SYGVNS. The V and J ends lost 4 bases and 4 bases respectively, with 20 bases between them. The CDR3 is made up of 16 amino acids. The CDR3 is CASSGTGIRGNYEQYF. CDR3 sequence (DNA): TGTGCCAGCAGTGGCACCGGGATAAGGGGAAATTACGAGCAGTACTTC.

This clonotype came up many times. The chain uses TRBV9 and TRBJ1-1; 7 nucleotides align to TRBD1. The CDR3 runs to 14 residues. Germline assignment: CDR1 SGDLS and CDR2 YYNGEE. The junction had 6 bases not matched to a gene; V was cut back by 3 bases and J by 4 bases. The CDR3 DNA is TGTGCCAGCAGCGAAAATACAGGGGCCACTGAAGCTTTCTTT. Residues: CASSENTGATEAFF. Variable domain in full (rest from reference TRBV9 and TRBJ1-1): DSGVTQTPKHLITATGQRVTLRCSPRSGDLSVYWYQQSLDQGLQFLIQYYNGEERAKGNILERFSAQQFPDLHSELNLSSLELGDSALYFCASSENTGATEAFFGQGTRLTVV.

The chain joins TRBV7-9 to TRBJ2-7; the D gene is possibly TRBD1 (6 bases). CDR3 length: 13 residues. The germline V gene has CDR1 SEHNR and CDR2 FQNEAQ (reference sequence). V shed 5 bases and J shed 4 bases, with 12 bases lying between them. The CDR3 sequence: CASSGTGIYEQYF. The CDR3 DNA is TGTGCCAGCAGCGGTACAGGGATTTACGAGCAGTACTTC.

This chain joins TRBV5-1 and TRBJ1-5; 9 bases match TRBD1. The CDR3 runs 16 residues. V lost 4 bases to trimming and J lost 4 bases; unmatched junction nucleotides: 9. Germline values: CDR1 SGHRS, CDR2 YFSETQ. The CDR3 DNA reads TGCGCCAGCAGCCCCCTCCCCGGACAGGGGAATCAGCCCCAGCATTTT. It yields the protein CASSPLPGQGNQPQHF.

This clonotype was observed at least ten times. The chain uses TRBV16 and TRBJ2-7, with 7 bases fitting TRBD1. Germline lookup yields CDR1 KGHSY and CDR2 FQNENV. This CDR3 has 15 amino acids. With 0 bases clipped from V and 3 bases from J, the junction kept 5 bases outside the gene matches. As DNA, the CDR3 is TGTGCCAGCAGCCAATCCCCGGGACAGATCTACGAGCAGTACTTC. The encoded protein is CASSQSPGQIYEQYF.

V and J are TRBV12-3 or TRBV12-4 and TRBJ2-2; 8 bases fit TRBD2. With 5 bases clipped from V and 4 bases from J, the junction kept 6 bases outside the gene matches. The CDR3 spans 15 residues. CDR3 loop: CASSQLAVSTGELFF. Written as DNA, the CDR3 is TGTGCCAGCAGTCAACTAGCGGTGAGCACCGGGGAGCTGTTTTTT.

This clonotype was seen ten or more times. This chain connects TRBV28 to TRBJ2-1; 8 nucleotides align to TRBD2. Per the germline V gene, CDR1 is MDHEN and CDR2 is SYDVKM. The V segment lost 5 bases and the J segment 4 bases; nucleotides outside the gene matches: 7. This CDR3 has 15 residues. CDR3 in DNA: TGTGCCAGCAGTCAACTAGCGGAAATATACAATGAGCAGTTCTTC. This codes for CASSQLAEIYNEQFF.

In this sample, this clonotype turned up a few times. This chain links TRBV3-1 with TRBJ2-7; D is undetermined. V lost 1 base to trimming and J lost 7 bases, with 14 bases between them. Germline V gene data show CDR1 as LGHDT and CDR2 as YNNKEL (reference sequence). The CDR3 spans 14 residues. CDR3 sequence (DNA): TGTGCCAGCAGCCAAGTGCGCGGTCGGAGTGAGCAGTACTTC. It translates to CASSQVRGRSEQYF.

This clonotype showed up many times. The chain is built from TRBV7-2 and TRBJ1-1; no clear D. CDR1 is SGHTA, CDR2 FQGNSA, per germline. The V and J ends lost 5 bases and 1 base respectively, with 17 bases between them. CDR3 length: 16 residues. The CDR3 DNA is TGTGCCAGCAGCGACCCTCAGGTTCCCTCGAACACTGAAGCTTTCTTT. Translated: CASSDPQVPSNTEAFF.

This clonotype has a single count. The CDR3 DNA follows: TGCGCCAGCAGCCCAGCCAGGACCCACTCTGGGGCCAACGTCCTGACTTTC. This encodes CASSPARTHSGANVLTF. V gene TRBV4-3 combines with J gene TRBJ2-6; D call uncertain. The ends were cut back, 4 bases at V and 0 bases at J, with 13 bases in the middle. The germline CDR1 and CDR2 sequences are LGHNA and YSLEER. CDR3 length: 17 amino acids.

The V and J genes are TRBV20-1 and TRBJ2-1; TRBD1 matches 9 bases. V was pared by 2 bases and J by 4 bases, with 3 bases of the junction left unmatched. CDR3 length equals 14 residues. Germline CDR1 and CDR2: DFQATT and SNEGSKA (reference sequence). This CDR3 reads CSARPGTGYNEQFF. The CDR3 region has the DNA TGCAGTGCTAGACCCGGGACAGGGTACAATGAGCAGTTCTTC.

CDR3 protein: CASSLEQNIQYF. The CDR3 bases are TGTGCCAGCAGCTTAGAGCAAAACATTCAGTACTTC. This chain connects TRBV11-2 to TRBJ2-4; D is ambiguous. CDR3 length equals 12 residues. Trimming took 0 bases from V and 5 from J, leaving 2 bases between them. Per germline, CDR1 SGHAT and CDR2 FQNNGV.

The chain couples TRBV29-1 to TRBJ1-5, with 7 bases that match TRBD1. The germline V gene has CDR1 SQVTM and CDR2 ANQGSEA. V shed 4 bases and J 6 bases; nucleotides not matched to a gene: 6. This CDR3 has 13 amino acids. In DNA form, the CDR3 reads TGCAGCGTTGGAGGAGGGGGCGGTCAGCCCCAGCATTTT. Encoded protein: CSVGGGGGQPQHF.

This sequence joins TRBV28 and TRBJ2-7; D call uncertain. Between the trimmed V and J ends, which lost 2 bases and 2 bases, there was a span of 7 bases. Germline V gene data show CDR1 as MDHEN and CDR2 as SYDVKM. This CDR3 region has 13 residues. The CDR3 reads CASSLPLPYEQYF. CDR3 in DNA: TGTGCCAGCAGTTTACCCCTCCCCTACGAGCAGTACTTC.